The clone carrying this T cell receptor (beta chain) was seen at least ten times. The antigen is not known. A junction boundary mismatches the germline segment, possibly from a read error. CDR1 and CDR2 from the germline V gene are MNHNS and SASEGT. This CDR3 is built from 19 residues. This sample is part of a study of T cells in Graves' hyperthyroidism and ophthalmopathy. About 9.4 ml fresh peripheral blood yielded the PBMCs. Study-level findings and limits: Most expanded thyroid clonotypes above 0.001 also appeared in blood.

The investigators amplified TCR beta CDR3 regions from RNA transcripts. HTBI primers drove first-round RT-PCR of the TCR CDR3. MiXCR, run by TCRdb on the multiplex PCR reads, gives a single entry per CDR3 protein. The sample carries around 350,000 distinct CDR3 sequences, about 18% recorded once. The source material was blood. V and J are TRBV6-1 and TRBJ2-5; 9 positions match TRBD1. This receptor was obtained from a young woman with Graves' hyperthyroidism. The CDR3: CTSRDRVWKNTRERETQYF. The DNA for the CDR3 is TGTACCAGCAGGGACAGGGTTTGGAAGAACACCAGGGAGCGAGAGACCCAGTACTTC.